This T cell receptor (beta chain) was sequenced during a study of identical twins. Findings and limits, study-wide: Findings came from cross-sectional statistics, without long-term follow-up of donors. Invariant populations such as MAIT and iNKT cells could partly muddle zero-insertion analyses. Within cord blood, abundant beta clonotypes carried fewer insertions, but memory repertoires showed no such trend.

After removal of 4 bases from V and 4 bases from J, the junction contained 5 bases not matched to a gene. The CDR3 loop spans 15 amino acids. Germline V gene sequence: CDR1 DFQATT, CDR2 SNEGSKA (reference sequence). Via MiXCR, TCRdb re-called the 5' RACE reads, giving one row per CDR3 protein. The table includes 450,000 or so distinct CDR3 sequences, 14% detected once. The table lists this clonotype with a few counts. Its cognate antigen is unknown. These same records also appear under a second study, on yellow fever vaccine responses in identical twins. This second report adds: Vaccine-induced T cell responses in twins were reportedly observed to appear partly convergent, partly personalized.

This receptor was taken from a woman aged 18-29 years in good health. The chain has TRBV20-1 and TRBJ2-2, with 11 bases aligning to TRBD2. Sequenced: CD4+ T cells sorted from blood. CDR3 in amino acids: CSAKPLAGGTGELFF. The DNA for the CDR3 is TGCAGTGCTAAACCGCTAGCGGGGGGCACCGGGGAGCTGTTTTTT.